This is a list of T cell receptor beta chains from one sample in a study of blood T cell repertoires in COVID-19. The repertoire was sequenced with immunoSEQ multiplex PCR; TCRdb's copy has only in-frame clones and lacks some. Altogether around 180,000 clones are present, 70% to 90% being singletons, with the ten largest covering 2% to 2.5%. Sequencing used peripheral blood. These receptors were taken from an older man with active or convalescent COVID-19. Each CDR3 is given with its conserved first and last residue.

j_gene: TRBJ2-2; len: 17; v_gene: TRBV5-1; CDR3aa: CASSRGSGQSIPGELFF
j_gene: TRBJ1-3; len: 17; v_gene: TRBV7-9; CDR3aa: CASSPGQGLSSGNTIYF
j_gene: TRBJ1-4; len: 13; v_gene: TRBV28; CDR3aa: CASNRGWVEKLFF
j_gene: TRBJ1-2; len: 12; v_gene: TRBV24-1; CDR3aa: CATSDQGFGYTF
j_gene: TRBJ2-1; len: 14; v_gene: TRBV28; CDR3aa: CASRGLAAYNEQFF
j_gene: TRBJ1-3; len: 14; v_gene: TRBV28; CDR3aa: CASSPSRSGNTIYF
j_gene: TRBJ2-5; len: 15; v_gene: TRBV7-9; CDR3aa: CASSSRQVGGETQYF
j_gene: TRBJ1-6; len: 20; v_gene: TRBV4-1; CDR3aa: CASSQEFVQGQGLYNSPLHF
j_gene: TRBJ1-2; len: 13; v_gene: TRBV10-3; CDR3aa: CAIAATGEGGYTF
j_gene: TRBJ2-3; len: 14; v_gene: TRBV7-2; CDR3aa: CASSPLQGPDTQYF
j_gene: TRBJ1-2; len: 12; v_gene: TRBV30; CDR3aa: CAWSVGGGGYTF
j_gene: TRBJ2-3; len: 16; v_gene: TRBV5-4; CDR3aa: CASSTAPGQSTDTQYF
j_gene: TRBJ2-1; len: 16; v_gene: TRBV9; CDR3aa: CASSVGPSGGLNEQFF